This TCR beta chain was recovered during a study of cytomegalovirus exposure and HLA in healthy donors (dated by TCRdb to 2016 to 2017). In the study overall: According to a later analysis, one platform produced both the roughly 130 validation repertoires and the approximately 670 repertoires of the first cohort. The study aimed to test whether signatures of past pathogen exposure could be identified by cataloging public T cell receptors. In addition to the first cohort of approximately 670 subjects, a separate validation cohort of around 110 different subjects was used. To predict cytomegalovirus infection status, the study brought together high-throughput TCR immunosequencing, statistical association of individual TCRs with disease status, and machine learning.

In regard to this clone: There is no known antigen for this receptor. Base qualities were left out, and no much larger clone turns up one base away.

The method behind the library was the immunoSEQ multiplex PCR assay. Processing in the source paper ran as follows. To diagnose cytomegalovirus status from the catalog of TCR beta chain sequences, a statistical classification framework was built. TCRdb mirrors the immuneACCESS table, restricted to in-frame sequences. Some clones are absent from its copies; in checked studies, under half trace to an unresolved V gene, and the reason for the others is unknown. The DNA was the basis for D and trimming; V, J and clone size are from that table. The sample table records 150,000 or so clones; roughly nine tenths of these occur just once. The top ten hold about 3.5% of the sample. Beyond this particular receptor, the publication reports: A later analysis lacked HLA typing for the validation cohort, so it scored co-occurrence in that cohort across all 120 repertoires. In a later analysis, TCRs clustered in the first cohort were found to also tend to co-occur in the roughly 120 validation repertoires, with 85% to 95% of cluster scores above 0. According to the authors, the approach could potentially be generalized to other disease states and immunological phenotypes. Cytomegalovirus status was reported to be diagnosed by the classifier with high specificity and sensitivity in both the original and validation cohorts. While some public TCRs were present in many individuals, most TCR sequences turned up only very rarely across donors. A few of the identified cytomegalovirus-associated TCR beta chains were confirmed in vitro to be specific for cytomegalovirus antigens. The study gave a list of 150 to 200 TCR beta chains associated with cytomegalovirus.

Donors formed part of the validation cohort, which comprised fewer than 150 subjects and was distinct from the first cohort of under 850 subjects. Sequencing input: PBMCs. The TCR was taken from a woman younger than 35 in good health and CMV-seropositive.

The CDR3 sequence is CASSVGQGDDGYTF. The nucleotides are TGTGCCAGCAGCGTGGGACAGGGGGACGATGGCTACACCTTC. The chain joins TRBV9 to TRBJ1-2; TRBD1 lines up with 11 middle nucleotides. From a lookup of the germline V gene, CDR1 and CDR2 are SGDLS and YYNGEE. The cysteine opens and the phenylalanine closes a CDR3 of 14 amino acids. Only the CDR3 part of the read is kept: 42 bases, read in frame from the first base. The germline V end is reduced by 2 bases and the J end by 6 bases; junction bases left unmatched: 3.